Sequencing of this T cell receptor beta chain was carried out in a study of T cell responses to AZD1222 COVID-19 vaccine. Notes on the study in general: Just six people given AZD1222 tested seropositive at baseline. Repertoires in all cases were sampled only once the peak T cell response had passed.

On this clone itself: Its antigen is undetermined.

Using immunoSEQ multiplex PCR, the repertoire was profiled, and TCRdb retains in-frame clones only, with some absent. The sample lists over 110,000 clones, roughly 92% seen once, with about a tenth in the top ten. The TCR comes from an adult who received the AZD1222 COVID-19 vaccine. Source: peripheral blood, taken 28 days after the second AZD1222 dose.

CDR3 sequence (DNA): TGCGCCAGCAGCTTGATAGCCACCGGGGAGCTGTTTTTT. It yields the protein CASSLIATGELFF. The chain couples TRBV5-1 to TRBJ2-2; no reliable D call. CDR1 and CDR2 (germline): SGHRS, YFSETQ. The CDR3 is 13 residues long. V was pared by 1 base and J by 4 bases, with 5 bases between.